Presented here are 30 T cell receptor beta chains from one specimen sequenced in a study of CD8 T cells in cerebrospinal fluid in Alzheimer's disease. Reprocessing the 10x single-cell sequencing reads, TCRdb reports a single entry for every CDR3 protein and omits DNA. The specimen's table records about 1,100 distinct CDR3 sequences. The sequenced sample was cerebrospinal fluid. These receptors all stem from a human donor with mild cognitive impairment.

This clonotype ranks as medium-sized in terms of frequency. This rearrangement joins TRBV18 to TRBJ1-1; TCRdb designates TRBD1, a call that cannot be tested without DNA. CDR1 is KGHSH and CDR2 is LQKENI in the germline V gene. This CDR3 comprises 16 residues. CDR3 residues: CASSPNGQGGITEAFF.

This clonotype is deemed medium-sized by its frequency. This sequence joins TRBV12-3 or TRBV12-4 and TRBJ1-2; TCRdb designates TRBD1, a call that cannot be tested without DNA. The CDR3 runs 15 residues. The CDR3 protein is CASSLGQGANYGYTF.

This clonotype counts as medium-sized by frequency. The chain combines TRBV18 with TRBJ2-5; TCRdb reports TRBD1, a call that lacks DNA to check it against. Germline CDR1 is KGHSH and CDR2 is LQKENI. This CDR3 is 15 amino acids long. The CDR3 region is CASSPISGRRETQYF.

This clonotype is identified as medium-sized from frequency. V and J are TRBV7-2 and TRBJ2-3; checking the TCRdb D call of TRBD2 is not possible without DNA. The CDR3 sequence is 13 residues long. CDR1 and CDR2 from the germline V gene are SGHTA and FQGNSA. Here the CDR3 reads CASSLGGRYTQYF. Based on the CDR3 plus reference TRBV7-2 and TRBJ2-3, the full variable domain is GAGVSQSPSNKVTEKGKDVELRCDPISGHTALYWYRQSLGQGLEFLIYFQGNSAPDKSGLPSDRFSAERTGGSVSTLTIQRTQQEDSAVYLCASSLGGRYTQYFGPGTRLTVL.

Its frequency marks this clonotype as medium-sized. This chain connects TRBV7-8 to TRBJ2-2. Germline CDR1 is SGHVS and CDR2 is FQNEAQ. The CDR3 loop spans 16 amino acids. CDR3 region: CASSLASHTVTGELFF.

This clonotype is identified as large from frequency. Here the CDR3 reads CASSLGTSGGQRLNEQFF. The chain joins TRBV7-3 to TRBJ2-1; TCRdb gives TRBD2 as the D gene, but with no DNA this cannot be confirmed. The CDR3 has 18 amino acids. Germline V gene sequence: CDR1 SGHTA, CDR2 FQGTGA.

Judged by frequency, this clonotype is medium-sized. The genes are TRBV3-1 and TRBJ2-1; TCRdb reports TRBD1, a call that lacks DNA to check it against. There are 16 residues in the CDR3. Germline V gives CDR1 LGHDT, CDR2 YNNKEL (reference sequence). CDR3 sequence reads: CASSLSGTGGPNEQFF.

V and J are TRBV18 and TRBJ2-3; absent DNA, TCRdb's TRBD1 call cannot be checked. Germline CDR1 and CDR2: KGHSH and LQKENI. CDR3 length: 14 residues. CDR3 sequence: CASSWAGDTDTQYF.

This clonotype is classed as medium-sized by frequency. The chain uses TRBV5-1 and TRBJ1-1. CDR3 length: 17 residues. Germline lookup yields CDR1 SGHRS and CDR2 YFSETQ. The CDR3 here is CASSLPLGGATNTEAFF.

The V call is TRBV6-2 or TRBV6-3, the J call TRBJ2-1; as DNA is missing, the TRBD2 call by TCRdb cannot be tested. This CDR3 spans 15 amino acids. Germline CDR1 MNHEY, CDR2 SVGEGT. The CDR3 is CASSVTSGGAVGQFF.

In terms of frequency, this clonotype is medium-sized (0.01 to 0.1%). This chain uses TRBV29-1 with TRBJ2-3; lacking DNA, the TRBD1 call made by TCRdb goes unchecked. The CDR3 contains 15 residues. CDR1 is SQVTM and CDR2 is ANQGSEA in the germline V gene. This CDR3 is CSVEQGTGYSDTQYF.

This clonotype is identified as large from frequency. The CDR3 loop reads CASSGGQTGELFF. V is TRBV9 and J is TRBJ2-2; TCRdb's assignment of TRBD1 cannot be checked, as there is no DNA. This CDR3 contains 13 residues. Germline loops: CDR1 SGDLS, CDR2 YYNGEE.

Considering frequency, this clonotype is large. This chain uses TRBV30 with TRBJ2-5; without DNA, the TCRdb call of TRBD1 cannot be checked. The CDR3 is 15 residues long. Germline assignment: CDR1 GTSNPN and CDR2 SVGIG (reference sequence). The CDR3 is CAWKQSREYQETQYF.

Its frequency marks this clonotype as large (0.1 to 1%). The rearrangement uses TRBV20-1 and TRBJ1-1; the D call from TCRdb, TRBD1, cannot be confirmed without DNA. This CDR3 region has 13 residues. Germline CDR1 is DFQATT and CDR2 is SNEGSKA (reference sequence). The CDR3 spells CSARDIRGTEAFF.

By frequency, this clonotype is medium-sized. The chain joins TRBV13 to TRBJ1-5. Germline V lookup: CDR1 PRHDT, CDR2 FYEKMQ (reference sequence). There are 13 residues in the CDR3. The CDR3 here is CASSSGGNQPQHF.

By frequency, this clonotype registers medium-sized. This chain connects TRBV11-3 to TRBJ2-2; the D call of TRBD1 rests on TCRdb alone, since no DNA is present to check it. This CDR3 is built from 15 residues. Per the germline V gene, CDR1 is SGHNT and CDR2 is YENEEA. The CDR3 protein is CASSEGQGNTGELFF.

By frequency, this clonotype is medium-sized. The chain carries TRBV20-1 and TRBJ2-3. Germline CDR1 DFQATT, CDR2 SNEGSKA (reference sequence). This CDR3 is 11 amino acids long. The CDR3 spells CSATHGDTQYF.

This clonotype counts as medium-sized by frequency. The CDR3 spells CASSPTGGEMNEKLFF. V gene TRBV4-1 combines with J gene TRBJ1-4; TCRdb selects TRBD1, and the lack of DNA leaves this call unchecked. Germline values: CDR1 MGHRA, CDR2 YSYEKL. The CDR3 loop spans 16 amino acids.

By frequency, this clonotype registers medium-sized (0.01 to 0.1%). The J gene is TRBJ1-6, the V gene TRBV28; without DNA, the TCRdb call of TRBD1 cannot be checked. The CDR3 consists of 15 residues. In germline, CDR1 is MDHEN, CDR2 SYDVKM. CDR3 in amino acids: CASNLSGTVNSPLHF.

The CDR3: CASSLNPMSPLHF. The J gene is TRBJ1-6, the V gene TRBV7-3. This CDR3 spans 13 amino acids. From germline, CDR1 is SGHTA and CDR2 FQGTGA.

By frequency, this clonotype is medium-sized. The chain uses TRBV5-8 and TRBJ2-1; TCRdb's D gene call, TRBD1, goes unchecked for lack of DNA. Germline V CDR1 and CDR2: SGHTS, YDEGEE. This CDR3 has 15 amino acids. CDR3 in amino acids: CASSAGTGAVNEQFF.

Judged by frequency, this clonotype is medium-sized. The chain uses TRBV10-3 and TRBJ2-3; there is no DNA to check the TCRdb D call of TRBD2. The length of the CDR3 is 15 residues. Per germline, CDR1 ENHRY and CDR2 SYGVKD. The CDR3 spells CAISRLAGITDTQYF.

This clonotype is identified as large (0.1 to 1%) from frequency. The chain combines TRBV4-1 with TRBJ2-1; TCRdb's assignment of TRBD2 cannot be checked, as there is no DNA. Looked up from germline, CDR1 is MGHRA and CDR2 is YSYEKL. This CDR3 region has 15 residues. CDR3 sequence reads: CASSLGSGGGYEQFF.

Its frequency marks this clonotype as medium-sized. The genes are TRBV20-1 and TRBJ1-1. CDR3 length: 12 residues. CDR1 DFQATT and CDR2 SNEGSKA come from the germline V gene (reference sequence). The CDR3 sequence is CSAADGNGEAFF.

This sequence joins TRBV7-9 and TRBJ2-1; with no DNA, the TCRdb D assignment of TRBD2 cannot be verified. CDR1 SEHNR and CDR2 FQNEAQ come from the germline V gene (reference sequence). CDR3 size: 20 residues. CDR3 protein: CASSSGRSHLLAGDGNEQFF.

This clonotype is identified as medium-sized from frequency. The chain recombines TRBV20-1 with TRBJ2-2; TCRdb calls TRBD1, which cannot be checked without DNA. The CDR3 has 14 residues. CDR1 and CDR2 from the germline V gene are DFQATT and SNEGSKA (reference sequence). This CDR3 reads CSAIQGEGTGELFF.

By frequency, this clonotype is large. The J gene is TRBJ1-6, the V gene TRBV5-5. The germline V gene has CDR1 SGHKS and CDR2 YYEKEE (reference sequence). The CDR3 has 15 residues. CDR3 sequence: CASRTSGGGNSPLHF.

By frequency, this clonotype is medium-sized. The rearrangement uses TRBV5-1 and TRBJ2-2. This CDR3 comprises 16 residues. Germline CDR1 and CDR2: SGHRS and YFSETQ. The CDR3 reads CASSLLSGANTGELFF.

By frequency, this clonotype is medium-sized. The chain uses TRBV6-1 and TRBJ2-1. This CDR3 has 16 amino acids. CDR1 is MNHNS and CDR2 is SASEGT in the germline V gene. The CDR3 loop reads CASSDDLGLLYNEQFF.

This clonotype counts as medium-sized by frequency. The chain recombines TRBV6-2 or TRBV6-3 with TRBJ2-7; TCRdb designates TRBD1, a call that cannot be tested without DNA. CDR1 MNHEY and CDR2 SVGEGT come from the germline V gene. The CDR3 totals 15 residues. The chain's CDR3 is CASARPRGYSYEQYF.